Following are 25 T cell receptor beta chains from one sample sequenced in a study of blood T cells in healthy people across ages. A second PCR of 7 to 11 cycles used a sample-barcoded 5' primer and a J-beta primer mix. Each CDR3 protein is one row after TCRdb ran MiXCR on the 5' RACE reads. Here the sample spans approximately 400,000 distinct CDR3 sequences, roughly half being singletons. The specimen sequenced was blood. The source is a man in his 60s in good health.

Only a few counts were recorded for this clonotype. This rearrangement joins TRBV12-3 or TRBV12-4 to TRBJ2-3; possibly TRBD2 for D (5 bases). V lost 3 bases and J lost 5, with 9 bases in between. This CDR3 is built from 13 residues. CDR3 nucleotide sequence: TGTGCCAGCAGTTTTGCGGGCCGAGATACGCAGTATTTT. This translates into CASSFAGRDTQYF.

The V call is TRBV27, the J call TRBJ1-4; no reliable D call. Looked up from germline, CDR1 is MNHEY and CDR2 is SMNVEV (reference sequence). This CDR3 region has 13 residues. V was shortened by 6 bases and J by 5 bases, with 10 bases between the two germline ends. CDR3 coding DNA: TGTGCCAGCAGAGACGGTAGCAATGAAAAACTGTTTTTT. It translates to CASRDGSNEKLFF. The whole variable domain, remainder taken from reference TRBV27 and TRBJ1-4, is EAQVTQNPRYLITVTGKKLTVTCSQNMNHEYMSWYRQDPGLGLRQIYYSMNVEVTDKGDVPEGYKVSRKEKRNFPLILESPSPNQTSLYFCASRDGSNEKLFFGSGTQLSVL.

This clonotype was recorded many times. This sequence joins TRBV20-1 and TRBJ2-5; D gene ambiguous. V was trimmed by 6 bases and J by 5 bases, leaving 10 bases between them. The germline V gene has CDR1 DFQATT and CDR2 SNEGSKA (reference sequence). The CDR3 consists of 11 residues. The CDR3 coding sequence is TGCAGTGCCCCCCTAGGGGAGACCCAGTACTTC. Translated, it gives CSAPLGETQYF.

This clonotype has just a few counts. This sequence joins TRBV7-2 and TRBJ2-4; a possible D gene is TRBD2 (5 bases). V lost 5 bases and J 7 bases, leaving 18 bases between the germline ends. This CDR3 has 15 amino acids. Germline V gene sequence: CDR1 SGHTA, CDR2 FQGNSA. The CDR3 is CASSGGGGVRNIQYF. The CDR3, as DNA: TGTGCCAGCAGCGGAGGCGGAGGAGTACGGAACATTCAGTACTTC.

This clonotype was seen more than once but under ten times. V usage is TRBV12-3 or TRBV12-4 and J usage is TRBJ1-2; D is unclear. The CDR3 sequence is 12 residues long. The ends were cut back, 8 bases at V and 0 bases at J, with 7 bases in the middle. The CDR3 loop is CASRDTNYGYTF. In DNA form, the CDR3 reads TGTGCCAGCCGAGACACTAACTATGGCTACACCTTC.

About this clonotype: Possible read error: a much larger clone is one base away. V is TRBV7-6 and J is TRBJ2-1; a weak D match, TRBD2 (5 bases). Trimming removed 5 bases from V and 7 bases from J, with 15 bases in between. Germline assignment: CDR1 SGHVS and CDR2 FNYEAQ. This CDR3 is 14 amino acids long. In DNA, the CDR3 is TGTGCCAGCAGCGTGGACCAGGAGGAGAATGAGCAGTTCTTC. Protein product: CASSVDQEENEQFF.

This clonotype has only a few counts. The chain couples TRBV24-1 to TRBJ2-3; D is unresolved. Germline V CDR1 and CDR2: KGHDR, SFDVKD. V dropped 10 bases and J dropped 7 bases, with 11 bases sitting between them. This CDR3 has 11 amino acids. The CDR3 DNA reads TGTGCCACTAGATCGGGCCATACGCAGTATTTT. Translated: CATRSGHTQYF.

The V and J genes are TRBV12-3 or TRBV12-4 and TRBJ2-3; maybe TRBD1 (6 bases). The CDR3 contains 14 residues. The V gene lost 5 bases and the J gene lost 2 bases, with 11 bases spanning the gap. The CDR3 DNA is TGTGCCAGCAGTCCGGACAGATACACAGATACGCAGTATTTT. Residues: CASSPDRYTDTQYF.

V and J are TRBV20-1 and TRBJ1-2; 9 positions agree with TRBD1. The germline gives CDR1 DFQATT, CDR2 SNEGSKA (reference sequence). CDR3 size: 14 residues. V shed 2 bases and J 7 bases; nucleotides not matched to a gene: 8. CDR3 region: CSARNDRGFSGYTF. CDR3 in DNA: TGCAGTGCTAGAAACGACAGGGGGTTCAGTGGCTACACCTTC.

This chain uses TRBV6-2 or TRBV6-3 with TRBJ2-7, with 10 bases fitting TRBD2. This CDR3 has 14 amino acids. V lost 6 bases, J lost 2 bases, and 4 bases stayed unmatched. Germline-derived CDR1 and CDR2 are MNHEY and SVGEGT. The CDR3 bases are TGTGCCAGCAGAACTAGCGGGATTACCTACGAGCAGTACTTC. Amino acid sequence: CASRTSGITYEQYF.

This clonotype came up a few times. The CDR3 DNA reads as TGTGCCAGCAGTGGGAATAGCGGGGGTCAAGAGACCCAGTACTTC. Its protein is CASSGNSGGQETQYF. This sequence joins TRBV6-4 and TRBJ2-5; 9 bases align to TRBD2. Looked up from germline, CDR1 is MRHNA and CDR2 is SNTAGT. The trim removed 4 bases at V and 2 bases at J, leaving 5 bases unmatched. The CDR3 totals 15 residues.

The rearrangement joins TRBV7-9 to TRBJ1-4, with D tentatively TRBD1 (5 bases). Looked up from germline, CDR1 is SEHNR and CDR2 is FQNEAQ (reference sequence). V was pared by 5 bases and J by 3 bases, with 16 bases between. The CDR3 covers 16 residues. The CDR3 reads CASSHASGVANEKLFF. In DNA form, the CDR3 reads TGTGCCAGCAGCCATGCTTCGGGGGTGGCTAATGAAAAACTGTTTTTT.

A word on this clonotype: The junction does not match germline at one end; this may be a read error. The chain is built from TRBV27 and TRBJ2-3, with TRBD2 identical over 8 bases. The germline CDR1 and CDR2 sequences are MNHEY and SMNVEV (reference sequence). The CDR3 covers 17 residues. CDR3 amino acids: CASSTAVGLARTATQYF. CDR3 nucleotides: TGTGCCAGCAGTACCGCCGTTGGACTAGCAAGGACAGCTACGCAGTATTTT.

The V call is TRBV5-6, the J call TRBJ1-2; no reliable D call. The CDR3 extends over 12 amino acids. Per the germline V gene, CDR1 is SGHDT and CDR2 is YYEEEE. V lost 0 bases and J lost 6, with 6 bases in between. DNA for the CDR3: TGTGCCAGCAGCTTGGATGACGATGGCTACACCTTC. This encodes CASSLDDDGYTF.

This clonotype was seen at least ten times. The chain has TRBV6-6 and TRBJ2-1, with 9 positions matching TRBD2. Germline trimming cut 5 bases from V and 9 bases from J; bases unmatched to any gene: 8. The V gene's germline CDR1 is MNHNY and CDR2 SVGAGI (reference sequence). There are 14 residues in the CDR3. CDR3 DNA sequence: TGTGCCAGCAGTGCGCTAGCGGGGAAGGGTGAGCAGTTCTTC. It is translated as CASSALAGKGEQFF.

V gene TRBV29-1 combines with J gene TRBJ2-3; 11 positions match TRBD1. This CDR3 is 14 amino acids long. CDR1 is SQVTM and CDR2 is ANQGSEA in the germline V gene. With 6 bases clipped from V and 4 bases from J, the junction kept 6 bases outside the gene matches. As DNA, the CDR3 is TGCAGCGTCCTCGGGACAGGGGGATCAGATACGCAGTATTTT. It codes for CSVLGTGGSDTQYF.

This clonotype was detected once. The rearrangement links TRBV7-9 to TRBJ2-7, with D tentatively TRBD1 or TRBD2 (5 bases each). V lost 0 bases and J lost 12, with 15 bases in between. The CDR3 runs to 13 residues. Germline V CDR1 and CDR2: SEHNR, FQNEAQ (reference sequence). The CDR3 DNA reads TGTGCCAGCAGCTTAGCGGGGGTGCTAGAGTGGTACTTC. Its protein is CASSLAGVLEWYF.

The genes are TRBV5-1 and TRBJ2-1; D may be TRBD1 (6 bases). The CDR3 covers 16 residues. CDR1 is SGHRS and CDR2 is YFSETQ in the germline V gene. Between the trimmed V and J ends, which lost 9 bases and 2 bases, there was a span of 21 bases. CDR3 DNA sequence: TGCGCCACCGGGTACTCCCGGACAGAAACCTACAATGAGCAGTTCTTC. Amino acid sequence: CATGYSRTETYNEQFF.

This chain links TRBV28 with TRBJ2-1; 9 bases line up with TRBD2. The tail of the sequence fits TRBJ2-7 better, so the J call may be wrong. This CDR3 has 16 residues. CDR1 is MDHEN, CDR2 SYDVKM, per germline. CDR3 sequence (DNA): TGTGCCAGCAGTGGCTTTGCGGGAGGGTCCTACAATGAGCAGTACTTC. It codes for CASSGFAGGSYNEQYF.

The rearrangement joins TRBV7-9 to TRBJ2-5; D not certain. The CDR3 spans 15 residues. Trimming took off 1 base at V and 0 bases at J, with 9 bases between the two ends. In germline, CDR1 is SEHNR, CDR2 FQNEAQ (reference sequence). In nucleotides, the CDR3 is TGTGCCAGCAGCTTAGGGTCGACGGACCAAGAGACCCAGTACTTC. Residues: CASSLGSTDQETQYF.

The J gene is TRBJ1-1, the V gene TRBV29-1; weak D call: TRBD1 (5 bases). V shed 7 bases and J shed 8 bases, with 20 bases lying between them. The CDR3 is 13 residues long. Germline lookup yields CDR1 SQVTM and CDR2 ANQGSEA. The CDR3 protein is CSAPEGSRGEAFF. Written as DNA, the CDR3 is TGCAGCGCCCCGGAGGGCTCCCGGGGGGAAGCTTTCTTT.

This clonotype is a singleton in its sample. CDR3 nucleotide sequence: TGCAGTGCTAGGGCACCACGGGGGGGGCGCAATCAGCCCCAGCATTTT. As protein: CSARAPRGGRNQPQHF. The chain employs TRBV20-1 and TRBJ1-5; possible D gene TRBD1, 6 bases. The CDR3 spans 16 residues. Trimming removed 3 bases from V and 2 bases from J, with 17 bases in between. The germline V gene encodes CDR1 DFQATT and CDR2 SNEGSKA (reference sequence).

This rearrangement joins TRBV4-2 to TRBJ2-6, with D perhaps assigned TRBD1 or TRBD2 (5 bases each). The CDR3 has 16 amino acids. Germline CDR1 LGHNA, CDR2 YNFKEQ. Deletions cut 6 bases from V and 4 bases from J, with 16 bases between. CDR3 sequence reads: CASSGGHHEGANVLTF. DNA for the CDR3: TGTGCCAGCAGTGGAGGACACCATGAGGGGGCCAACGTCCTGACTTTC.

The chain is built from TRBV4-1 and TRBJ2-2; the match to TRBD2 covers 9 bases. The CDR3 covers 18 residues. The trim removed 0 bases at V and 4 bases at J, leaving 9 bases unmatched. CDR1 and CDR2 from the germline V gene are MGHRA and YSYEKL. The CDR3 DNA follows: TGCGCCAGCAGCCAAGAGAGGGTAGCGGGAGTACGCACCGGGGAGCTGTTTTTT. This codes for CASSQERVAGVRTGELFF.

This chain connects TRBV27 to TRBJ2-1; no firm D call. Germline V gene sequence: CDR1 MNHEY, CDR2 SMNVEV (reference sequence). The CDR3 spans 15 residues. With 6 bases removed from V and 2 bases from J, the gap between germline ends came to 14 bases. CDR3 bases: TGTGCCAGCAGCCGAACAGATTTTACCTACAATGAGCAGTTCTTC. This gives the protein CASSRTDFTYNEQFF.